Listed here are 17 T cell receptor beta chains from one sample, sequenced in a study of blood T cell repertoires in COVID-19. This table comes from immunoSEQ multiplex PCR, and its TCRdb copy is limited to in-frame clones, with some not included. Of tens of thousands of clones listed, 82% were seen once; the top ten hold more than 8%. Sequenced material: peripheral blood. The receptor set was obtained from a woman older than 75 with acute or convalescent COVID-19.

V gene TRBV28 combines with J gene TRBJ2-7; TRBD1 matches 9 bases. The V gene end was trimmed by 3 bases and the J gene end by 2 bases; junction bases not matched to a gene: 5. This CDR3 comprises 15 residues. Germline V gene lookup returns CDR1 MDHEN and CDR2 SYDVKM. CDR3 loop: CASSLDGTGTYEQYF. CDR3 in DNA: TGTGCCAGCAGTTTGGACGGGACAGGGACCTACGAGCAGTACTTC.

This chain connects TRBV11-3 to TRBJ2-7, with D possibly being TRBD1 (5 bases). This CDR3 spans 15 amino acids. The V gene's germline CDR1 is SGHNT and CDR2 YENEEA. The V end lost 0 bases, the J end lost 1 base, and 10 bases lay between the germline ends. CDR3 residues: CASSLESTGSYEQYF. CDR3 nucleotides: TGTGCCAGCAGCTTAGAGTCTACAGGTTCCTACGAGCAGTACTTC.

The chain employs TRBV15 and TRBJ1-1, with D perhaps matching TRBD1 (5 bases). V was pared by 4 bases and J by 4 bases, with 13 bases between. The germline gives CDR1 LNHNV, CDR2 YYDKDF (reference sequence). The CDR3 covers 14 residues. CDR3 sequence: CATSILGQGTEAFF. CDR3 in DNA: TGTGCCACCAGCATTTTAGGGCAGGGCACTGAAGCTTTCTTT. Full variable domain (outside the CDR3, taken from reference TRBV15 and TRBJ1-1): DAMVIQNPRYQVTQFGKPVTLSCSQTLNHNVMYWYQQKSSQAPKLLFHYYDKDFNNEADTPDNFQSRRPNTSFCFLDIRSPGLGDTAMYLCATSILGQGTEAFFGQGTRLTVV.

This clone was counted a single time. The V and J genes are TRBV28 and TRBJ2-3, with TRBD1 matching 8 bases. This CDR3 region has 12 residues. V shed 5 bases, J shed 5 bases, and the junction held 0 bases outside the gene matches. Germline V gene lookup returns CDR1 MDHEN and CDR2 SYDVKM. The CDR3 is CASSGQGDTQYF. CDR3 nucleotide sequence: TGTGCCAGCAGTGGACAGGGAGATACGCAGTATTTT.

For the CDR3, the DNA is TGTGCCAGCGGGCGGGGGGGCCATCGTGAGCAGTTCTTC. It is translated as CASGRGGHREQFF. The rearrangement links TRBV2 to TRBJ2-1, with 9 bases aligning to TRBD2. CDR3 length: 13 residues. Germline V CDR1 and CDR2: SNHLY, FYNNEI. The V gene end was trimmed by 8 bases and the J gene end by 9 bases; junction bases not matched to a gene: 8.

CDR3 sequence reads: CASSHRGARETQYF. CDR3 DNA: TGTGCCAGCAGCCACAGGGGGGCCCGGGAGACCCAGTACTTC. The chain combines TRBV3-1 (or the pseudogene TRBV3-2) with TRBJ2-5; D may be TRBD1 (7 bases). Trimming pared 3 bases from V and 5 bases from J, leaving 13 bases between. Germline CDR1 LGHDT, CDR2 YNNKEL (reference sequence). CDR3 size: 14 residues.

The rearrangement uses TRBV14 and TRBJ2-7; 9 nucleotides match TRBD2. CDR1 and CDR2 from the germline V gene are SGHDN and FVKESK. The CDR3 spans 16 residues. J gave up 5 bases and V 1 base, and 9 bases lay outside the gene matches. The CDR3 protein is CASSQVGSGRQNEQYF. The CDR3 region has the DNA TGTGCCAGCAGCCAAGTGGGTAGCGGGAGACAAAACGAGCAGTACTTC.

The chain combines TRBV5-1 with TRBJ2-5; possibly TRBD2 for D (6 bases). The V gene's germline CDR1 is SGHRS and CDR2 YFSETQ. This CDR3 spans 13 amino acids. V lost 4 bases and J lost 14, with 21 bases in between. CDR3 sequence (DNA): TGCGCCAGCAGCCAGGTTTCCCCGGGACTCCAATACTTC. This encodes CASSQVSPGLQYF.

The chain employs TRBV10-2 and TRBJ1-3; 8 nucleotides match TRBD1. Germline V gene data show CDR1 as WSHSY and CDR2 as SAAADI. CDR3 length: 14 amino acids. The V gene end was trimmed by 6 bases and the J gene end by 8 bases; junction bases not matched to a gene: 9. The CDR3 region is CASRIRTGPDTIYF. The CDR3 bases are TGCGCCAGCAGAATAAGGACAGGGCCAGACACCATATATTTT.

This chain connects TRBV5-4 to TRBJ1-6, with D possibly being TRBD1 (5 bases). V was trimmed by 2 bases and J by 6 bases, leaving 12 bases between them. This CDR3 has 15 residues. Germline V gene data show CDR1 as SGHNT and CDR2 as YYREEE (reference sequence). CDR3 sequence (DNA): TGTGCCAGCAGCTTAAGGCCAGGGCTTAATTCACCCCTCCACTTT. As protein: CASSLRPGLNSPLHF.

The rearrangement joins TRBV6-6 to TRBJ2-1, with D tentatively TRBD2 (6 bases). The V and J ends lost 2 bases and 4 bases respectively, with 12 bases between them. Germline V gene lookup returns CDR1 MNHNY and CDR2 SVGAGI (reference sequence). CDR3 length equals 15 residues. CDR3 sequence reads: CASSYGSDYYNEQFF. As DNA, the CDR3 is TGTGCCAGCAGTTACGGATCGGACTATTACAATGAGCAGTTCTTC.

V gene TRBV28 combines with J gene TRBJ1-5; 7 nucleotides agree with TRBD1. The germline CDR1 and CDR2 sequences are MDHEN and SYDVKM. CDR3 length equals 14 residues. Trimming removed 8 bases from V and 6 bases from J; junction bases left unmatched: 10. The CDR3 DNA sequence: TGTGCCAGCGGAAGACAGGGAGGCTCTCAGCCCCAGCATTTT. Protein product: CASGRQGGSQPQHF.

CDR3 sequence (DNA): TGCAGCGTTGCTATCCTAGCGAGCACAGATACGCAGTATTTT. It translates to CSVAILASTDTQYF. The chain combines TRBV29-1 with TRBJ2-3; D is possibly TRBD2 (6 bases). This CDR3 has 14 residues. CDR1 and CDR2 (germline): SQVTM, ANQGSEA. V was clipped by 4 bases and J by 0 bases, with 11 bases between them.

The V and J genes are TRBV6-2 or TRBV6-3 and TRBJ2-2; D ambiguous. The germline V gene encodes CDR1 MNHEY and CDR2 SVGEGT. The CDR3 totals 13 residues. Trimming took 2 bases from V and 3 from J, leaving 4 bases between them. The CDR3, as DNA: TGTGCCAGCAGTTACGCAGACACCGGGGAGCTGTTTTTT. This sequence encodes CASSYADTGELFF.

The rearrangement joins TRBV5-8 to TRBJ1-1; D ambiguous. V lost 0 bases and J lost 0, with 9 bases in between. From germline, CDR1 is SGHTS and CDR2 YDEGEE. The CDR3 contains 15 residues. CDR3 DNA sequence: TGTGCCAGCAGCTTGGAGGCGACATTGAACACTGAAGCTTTCTTT. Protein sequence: CASSLEATLNTEAFF.

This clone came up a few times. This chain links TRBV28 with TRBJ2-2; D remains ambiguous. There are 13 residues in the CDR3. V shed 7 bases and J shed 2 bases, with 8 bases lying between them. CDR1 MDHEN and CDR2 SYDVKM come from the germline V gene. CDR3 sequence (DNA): TGTGCCAGCAAAGAGGTAAACACCGGGGAGCTGTTTTTT. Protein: CASKEVNTGELFF.

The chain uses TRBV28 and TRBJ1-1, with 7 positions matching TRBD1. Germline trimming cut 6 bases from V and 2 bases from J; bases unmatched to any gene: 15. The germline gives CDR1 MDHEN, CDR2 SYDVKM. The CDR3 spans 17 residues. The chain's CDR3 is CASRETNRNRGNTEAFF. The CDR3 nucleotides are TGTGCCAGCAGGGAAACGAACCGCAACAGGGGAAACACTGAAGCTTTCTTT.